This T cell receptor beta chain was documented in a study of cytomegalovirus exposure and HLA in healthy donors. The overall study: Assignment to the Caucasian-associated ancestry cluster applied to around 76% of the roughly 410 genotyped donors. Broader study findings: Follow-up analysis found HLA locus-dependent TCR association rates, highest for DRB1 and lowest for HLA-C. Most of the CMV-associated TCR beta chains (in a later analysis) appeared to be HLA-restricted.

This clone has a single count. What it recognizes is unknown. Researchers ran the PCR with 60 Vbeta and 13 Jbeta primers. Method: immunoSEQ multiplex PCR; TCRdb's copy keeps in-frame clones and lacks some. This sample yields 150,000 or so clones, of which 80% are seen a single time; 1% belongs to the top ten. The germline gives CDR1 SNHLY, CDR2 FYNNEI. After removal of 6 bases from V and 6 bases from J, the junction contained 8 bases not matched to a gene. The CDR3 has 15 amino acids. This TCR was sampled from a woman between 50 and 59 years old in good health and CMV-seropositive. Sequencing was done on a sample of PBMCs. The V call is TRBV2, the J call TRBJ1-5; 10 bases agree with TRBD1. CDR3 nucleotide sequence: TGTGCCAGCAGACGCCGGGACAGGGGATTTCAGCCCCAGCATTTT. This encodes CASRRRDRGFQPQHF.